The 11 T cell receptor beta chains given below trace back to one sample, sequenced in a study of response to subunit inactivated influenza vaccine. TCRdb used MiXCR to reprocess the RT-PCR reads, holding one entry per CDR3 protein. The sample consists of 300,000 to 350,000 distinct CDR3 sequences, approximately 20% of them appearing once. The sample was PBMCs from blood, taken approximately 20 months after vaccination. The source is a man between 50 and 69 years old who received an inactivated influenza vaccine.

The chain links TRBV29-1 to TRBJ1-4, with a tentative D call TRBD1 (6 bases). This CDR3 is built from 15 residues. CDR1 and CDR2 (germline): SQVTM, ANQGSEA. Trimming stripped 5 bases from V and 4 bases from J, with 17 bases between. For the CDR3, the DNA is TGCAGCGTTAACCGGGCGGGGGGCCTTAATGAAAAACTGTTTTTT. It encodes CSVNRAGGLNEKLFF. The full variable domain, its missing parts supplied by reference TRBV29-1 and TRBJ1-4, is SAVISQKPSRDICQRGTSLTIQCQVDSQVTMMFWYRQQPGQSLTLIATANQGSEATYESGFVIDKFPISRPNLTFSTLTVSNMSPEDSSIYLCSVNRAGGLNEKLFFGSGTQLSVL.

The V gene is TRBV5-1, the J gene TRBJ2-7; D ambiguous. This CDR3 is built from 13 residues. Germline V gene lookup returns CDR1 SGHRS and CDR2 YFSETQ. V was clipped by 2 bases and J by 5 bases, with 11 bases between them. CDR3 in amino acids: CASSFQASDEQYF. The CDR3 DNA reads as TGCGCCAGCAGCTTTCAGGCGTCCGACGAGCAGTACTTC.

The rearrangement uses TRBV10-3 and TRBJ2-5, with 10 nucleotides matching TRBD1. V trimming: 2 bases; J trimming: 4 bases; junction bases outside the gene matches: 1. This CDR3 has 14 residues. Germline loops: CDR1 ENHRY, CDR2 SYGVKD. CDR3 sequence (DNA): TGTGCCATCAGTGAGGACAGGGGGCCAGAGACCCAGTACTTC. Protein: CAISEDRGPETQYF.

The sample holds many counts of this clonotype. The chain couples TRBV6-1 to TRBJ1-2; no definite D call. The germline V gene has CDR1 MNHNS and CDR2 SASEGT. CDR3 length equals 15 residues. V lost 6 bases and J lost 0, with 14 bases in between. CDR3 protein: CASSNPSSANYGYTF. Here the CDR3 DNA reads TGTGCCAGCAGCAACCCTAGCTCTGCTAACTATGGCTACACCTTC.

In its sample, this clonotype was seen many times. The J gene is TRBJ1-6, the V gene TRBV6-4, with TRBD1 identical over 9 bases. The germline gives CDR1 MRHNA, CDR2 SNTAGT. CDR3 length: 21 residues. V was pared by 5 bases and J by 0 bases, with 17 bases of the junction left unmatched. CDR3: CASSHTLLMGQGSSYNSPLHF. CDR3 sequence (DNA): TGTGCCAGCAGTCACACCCTACTTATGGGACAGGGAAGCTCCTATAATTCACCCCTCCACTTT.

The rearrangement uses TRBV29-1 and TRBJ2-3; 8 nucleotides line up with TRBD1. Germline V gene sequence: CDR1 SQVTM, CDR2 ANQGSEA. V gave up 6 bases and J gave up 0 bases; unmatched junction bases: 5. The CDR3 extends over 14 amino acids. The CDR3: CSVGQGHSTDTQYF. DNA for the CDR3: TGCAGCGTCGGACAGGGACATAGCACAGATACGCAGTATTTT.

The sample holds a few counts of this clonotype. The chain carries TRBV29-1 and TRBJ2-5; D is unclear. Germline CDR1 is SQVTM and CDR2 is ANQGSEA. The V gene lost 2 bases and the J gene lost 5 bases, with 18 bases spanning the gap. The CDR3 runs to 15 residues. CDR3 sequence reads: CSVEIGRDVAETQYF. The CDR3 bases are TGCAGCGTTGAAATAGGGCGTGATGTGGCCGAGACCCAGTACTTC. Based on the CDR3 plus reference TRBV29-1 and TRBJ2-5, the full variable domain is SAVISQKPSRDICQRGTSLTIQCQVDSQVTMMFWYRQQPGQSLTLIATANQGSEATYESGFVIDKFPISRPNLTFSTLTVSNMSPEDSSIYLCSVEIGRDVAETQYFGPGTRLLVL.

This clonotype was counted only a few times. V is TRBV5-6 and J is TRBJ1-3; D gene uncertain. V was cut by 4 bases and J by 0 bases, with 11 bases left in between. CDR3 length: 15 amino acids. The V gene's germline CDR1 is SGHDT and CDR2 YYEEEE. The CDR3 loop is CASSRDPSSGNTIYF. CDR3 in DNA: TGTGCCAGCAGCCGCGACCCAAGCTCTGGAAACACCATATATTTT.

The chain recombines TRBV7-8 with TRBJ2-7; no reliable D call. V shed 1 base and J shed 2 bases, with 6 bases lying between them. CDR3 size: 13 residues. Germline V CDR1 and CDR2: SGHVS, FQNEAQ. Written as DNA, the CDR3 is TGTGCCAGCAGCTTAGGGAACCCCTACGAGCAGTACTTC. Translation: CASSLGNPYEQYF.

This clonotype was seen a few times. DNA of the CDR3: TGTGCCAGCAGTTTAGGCATAGGGGCATTCGGCTCCTACGAGCAGTACTTC. It is translated as CASSLGIGAFGSYEQYF. The chain has TRBV28 and TRBJ2-7; TRBD1 is a possible D gene (5 bases). The germline V gene encodes CDR1 MDHEN and CDR2 SYDVKM. V shed 2 bases and J shed 0 bases, with 17 bases lying between them. The CDR3 sequence is 17 residues long.

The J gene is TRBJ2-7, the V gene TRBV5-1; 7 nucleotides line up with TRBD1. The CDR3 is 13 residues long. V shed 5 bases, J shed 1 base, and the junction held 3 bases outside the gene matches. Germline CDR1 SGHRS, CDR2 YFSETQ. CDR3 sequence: CASRWDRSYEQYF. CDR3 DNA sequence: TGCGCCAGCAGATGGGACAGATCCTACGAGCAGTACTTC. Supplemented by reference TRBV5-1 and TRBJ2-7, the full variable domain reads KAGVTQTPRYLIKTRGQQVTLSCSPISGHRSVSWYQQTPGQGLQFLFEYFSETQRNKGNFPGRFSGRQFSNSRSEMNVSTLELGDSALYLCASRWDRSYEQYFGPGTRLTVT.